The TCR beta chain under discussion was sequenced for a study of T cells after yellow fever vaccination. This clonotype was counted between two and nine times. In TCRdb, the 5' RACE reads were re-called with MiXCR into one record per CDR3 protein. The table records hundreds of thousands of distinct CDR3 sequences, 8.7% of them present only once. The V end lost 3 bases, the J end lost 2 bases, and 10 bases lay between the germline ends. The CDR3 has 14 amino acids. Germline CDR1 is SGHTA and CDR2 is FQGNSA. This clonotype was sampled from a man aged 18 to 30 who received the YFV17D yellow fever vaccine. The rearrangement links TRBV7-2 to TRBJ2-5; the D gene is possibly TRBD1 (6 bases). The source was PBMCs, collected on the day of the first yellow fever vaccination. This CDR3 reads CASSLDRIQETQYF. In DNA form, the CDR3 reads TGTGCCAGCAGCTTGGACAGAATACAAGAGACCCAGTACTTC.